In its sample, the clone carrying this TCR beta chain was seen a few times. The antigen remains unidentified. The trim removed 10 bases at V and 2 bases at J, leaving 14 bases unmatched. There are 16 residues in the CDR3. Germline V gene sequence: CDR1 LNHDA, CDR2 SQIVND (reference sequence). From the RT-PCR reads, TCRdb called clonotypes with MiXCR, one entry per CDR3 protein. The sample has 650,000 to 800,000 distinct CDR3 sequences, approximately 14% seen once. This sample is drawn from a study of response to subunit inactivated influenza vaccine. Study-wide points: The authors suggested that few new T cells are recruited per seasonal influenza vaccination.

J is TRBJ2-5 and V is TRBV19; 9 bases line up with TRBD2. The sequence came from a middle-aged man who received an inactivated influenza vaccine. Specimen: PBMCs from blood, collected around 14 days before vaccination. The CDR3 nucleotides read TGTGCCACCCAGGCGGGAGGGGGAAGAAAACAAGAGACCCAGTACTTC. Translating it yields CATQAGGGRKQETQYF.